These 16 T cell receptor beta chains originate from one sample sequenced in a study of regulatory T cells in long-lasting Graves disease. Building of the TCR beta libraries involved iRepertoire HTBI primers and Arm-PCR of CDR3 regions. TCRdb passed the multiplex PCR reads through MiXCR, listing each CDR3 protein once. The data show roughly 610,000 distinct CDR3 sequences, roughly 16% seen once. As to time point: newly diagnosed GD, antithyroid drugs for less than 3 months. From PBMCs, RNA was extracted and then used to make the TCR library. The same sample was also studied in work on T cells in Graves' hyperthyroidism and ophthalmopathy.

Sequences were derived from peripheral blood mononuclear cells (PBMCs), sampled at new diagnosis, from a patient treated with antithyroid drugs. The receptors originated from a woman aged 25 to 39 with Graves disease.

The chain links TRBV30 to TRBJ2-7, with D perhaps TRBD2 (5 bases). The germline V gene encodes CDR1 GTSNPN and CDR2 SVGIG (reference sequence). CDR3 length: 13 amino acids. V was pared by 4 bases and J by 1 base, with 11 bases between. This chain's CDR3 is CAWTAGRSYEQYF. Here the CDR3 DNA reads TGTGCCTGGACCGCGGGCCGATCCTACGAGCAGTACTTC.

The chain carries TRBV28 and TRBJ2-1, with D maybe TRBD1 (5 bases). Germline CDR1 MDHEN, CDR2 SYDVKM. This CDR3 is built from 12 residues. Trimming stripped 3 bases from V and 10 bases from J, with 10 bases between. The CDR3 DNA follows: TGTGCCAGCAGTTTTGGGGCGTTCGAGCAGTTCTTC. It is translated as CASSFGAFEQFF.

This clonotype was counted only a few times. The CDR3 DNA follows: TGTGCCAGCAGCTGGGACGGTCTGGGCAATCAGCCCCAGCATTTT. Translation: CASSWDGLGNQPQHF. The V and J genes are TRBV7-2 and TRBJ1-5, with TRBD1 as a possible D gene (5 bases). The V gene lost 4 bases and the J gene lost 2 bases, with 12 bases spanning the gap. The CDR3 totals 15 residues. Germline values: CDR1 SGHTA, CDR2 FQGNSA.

This clonotype was counted ten times or more. This chain connects TRBV3-1 to TRBJ2-1; either TRBD1 or TRBD2 may supply D (6 bases each). The CDR3 loop spans 12 amino acids. Trimming cost V 2 bases and J 11 bases, with 10 bases left between them. Germline lookup yields CDR1 LGHDT and CDR2 YNNKEL (reference sequence). CDR3 in DNA: TGTGCCAGCAGCCAAACCGGGGGCCAGCAGTTCTTC. Its protein is CASSQTGGQQFF.

The chain employs TRBV6-1 and TRBJ1-2; TRBD1 is a possible D gene (5 bases). The CDR3 is 15 amino acids. The ends were cut back, 3 bases at V and 4 bases at J, with 15 bases in the middle. CDR1 and CDR2 from the germline V gene are MNHNS and SASEGT. CDR3 sequence reads: CASSDLGQGVYGYTF. Here the CDR3 DNA reads TGTGCCAGCAGTGACTTGGGGCAGGGCGTCTATGGCTACACCTTC.

This clonotype was recorded many times. The chain carries TRBV5-1 and TRBJ2-7, with 8 bases fitting TRBD2. The CDR3 loop spans 12 amino acids. J gave up 2 bases and V 7 bases, and 2 bases lay outside the gene matches. The germline gives CDR1 SGHRS, CDR2 YFSETQ. CDR3 in DNA: TGCGCCAGCGGACTAGCAGCCTACGAGCAGTACTTC. Translated, it gives CASGLAAYEQYF.

The chain is built from TRBV9 and TRBJ1-4; D is possibly TRBD1 (6 bases). CDR3 length equals 13 residues. Germline CDR1 SGDLS, CDR2 YYNGEE. V was shortened by 5 bases and J by 7 bases, with 12 bases between the two germline ends. CDR3 sequence (DNA): TGTGCCAGCAGTACAGGGCTTCCTGAAAAACTGTTTTTT. Translated, it gives CASSTGLPEKLFF.

This clonotype showed up many times. The V call is TRBV12-3 or TRBV12-4, the J call TRBJ1-5; no reliable D call. The CDR3 length is 15 residues. V lost 5 bases and J lost 0, with 11 bases in between. The CDR3: CASSLGFYSNQPQHF. The CDR3 DNA reads TGTGCCAGCAGTCTTGGGTTTTATAGCAATCAGCCCCAGCATTTT.

The gene calls are TRBV7-9 and TRBJ2-5; 15 positions match TRBD2. The J call may be wrong; the DNA end is better matched by TRBJ2-1. There are 15 residues in the CDR3. Looked up from germline, CDR1 is SEHNR and CDR2 is FQNEAQ (reference sequence). The chain's CDR3 is CASSLEGLAGGGQFF. For the CDR3, the DNA is TGTGCCAGCAGCTTAGAGGGACTAGCGGGAGGTGGACAGTTCTTC.

The genes are TRBV5-6 and TRBJ2-7; 8 positions agree with TRBD1. Trimming removed 1 base from V and 3 bases from J; junction bases left unmatched: 9. Germline V CDR1 and CDR2: SGHDT, YYEEEE. CDR3 size: 16 residues. CDR3 bases: TGTGCCAGCAGCTTGCTTTCGGACAGGGCCAACTACGAGCAGTACTTC. It encodes CASSLLSDRANYEQYF.

V is TRBV18 and J is TRBJ1-2; D gene unclear. The germline V and J ends were trimmed by 4 bases and 4 bases, with 10 bases remaining between them. Germline V gene lookup returns CDR1 KGHSH and CDR2 LQKENI. The CDR3 totals 13 residues. CDR3 DNA: TGTGCCAGCTCACTATTAGAAAGCTATGGCTACACCTTC. Translating it yields CASSLLESYGYTF.

This clonotype was seen ten or more times. J is TRBJ2-4 and V is TRBV27; TRBD2 agrees at 9 bases. V gave up 9 bases and J gave up 12 bases; unmatched junction bases: 24. The CDR3 is 17 residues long. Germline values: CDR1 MNHEY, CDR2 SMNVEV (reference sequence). CDR3 DNA: TGTGCCAGTGGGACAGCGGGGACTAGCCAAAAACAGCGGGCTCAGTACTTC. This gives the protein CASGTAGTSQKQRAQYF.

This clonotype has ten or more counts. The chain recombines TRBV10-3 with TRBJ2-7, with D tentatively TRBD2 (5 bases). Germline values: CDR1 ENHRY, CDR2 SYGVKD. V was pared by 7 bases and J by 3 bases, with 7 bases between. The CDR3 has 11 residues. CDR3 region: CAITGLYEQYF. The CDR3 DNA reads TGTGCCATCACCGGACTCTACGAGCAGTACTTC.

This clonotype showed up many times. This chain uses TRBV12-3 or TRBV12-4 with TRBJ2-1, with D perhaps matching TRBD2 (5 bases). CDR3 length equals 12 residues. The V and J ends lost 4 bases and 11 bases respectively, with 12 bases between them. CDR3 sequence (DNA): TGTGCCAGCAGTTCCGGACTCCGGAAGCAGTTCTTC. It translates to CASSSGLRKQFF.

Only a few counts were recorded for this clonotype. V usage is TRBV24-1 and J usage is TRBJ1-4; 7 bases are shared with TRBD1. The CDR3 length is 13 residues. CDR1 and CDR2 (germline): KGHDR, SFDVKD. V shed 11 bases, J shed 11 bases, and the junction held 13 bases outside the gene matches. The CDR3 here is CAIQNRGEGKLFF. CDR3 nucleotides: TGTGCCATCCAGAACAGGGGAGAAGGCAAACTGTTTTTT.

The sample holds a few counts of this clonotype. This chain connects TRBV5-1 to TRBJ2-2, with D unclear. The CDR3 extends over 15 amino acids. V was shortened by 5 bases and J by 1 base, with 12 bases between the two germline ends. CDR1 SGHRS and CDR2 YFSETQ come from the germline V gene. The CDR3 here is CASRMGSLNTGELFF. CDR3 sequence (DNA): TGCGCCAGCAGAATGGGTTCATTGAACACCGGGGAGCTGTTTTTT. Full variable domain (outside the CDR3, taken from reference TRBV5-1 and TRBJ2-2): KAGVTQTPRYLIKTRGQQVTLSCSPISGHRSVSWYQQTPGQGLQFLFEYFSETQRNKGNFPGRFSGRQFSNSRSEMNVSTLELGDSALYLCASRMGSLNTGELFFGEGSRLTVL.